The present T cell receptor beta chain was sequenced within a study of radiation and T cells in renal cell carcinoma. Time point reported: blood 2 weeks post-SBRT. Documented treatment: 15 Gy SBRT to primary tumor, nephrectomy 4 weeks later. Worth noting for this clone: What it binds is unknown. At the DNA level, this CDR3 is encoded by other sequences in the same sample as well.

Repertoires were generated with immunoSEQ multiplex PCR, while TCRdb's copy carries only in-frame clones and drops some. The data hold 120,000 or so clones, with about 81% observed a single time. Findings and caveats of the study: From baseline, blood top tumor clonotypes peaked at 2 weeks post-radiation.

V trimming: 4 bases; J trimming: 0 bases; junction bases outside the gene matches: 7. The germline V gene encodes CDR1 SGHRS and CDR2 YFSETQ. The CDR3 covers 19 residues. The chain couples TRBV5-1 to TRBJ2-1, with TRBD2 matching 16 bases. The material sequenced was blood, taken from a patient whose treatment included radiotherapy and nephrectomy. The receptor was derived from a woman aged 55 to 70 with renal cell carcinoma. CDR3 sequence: CASSPGLAGGLSSYNEQFF. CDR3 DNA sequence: TGCGCCAGCAGCCCGGGACTAGCGGGGGGGCTGAGCTCCTACAATGAGCAGTTCTTC.